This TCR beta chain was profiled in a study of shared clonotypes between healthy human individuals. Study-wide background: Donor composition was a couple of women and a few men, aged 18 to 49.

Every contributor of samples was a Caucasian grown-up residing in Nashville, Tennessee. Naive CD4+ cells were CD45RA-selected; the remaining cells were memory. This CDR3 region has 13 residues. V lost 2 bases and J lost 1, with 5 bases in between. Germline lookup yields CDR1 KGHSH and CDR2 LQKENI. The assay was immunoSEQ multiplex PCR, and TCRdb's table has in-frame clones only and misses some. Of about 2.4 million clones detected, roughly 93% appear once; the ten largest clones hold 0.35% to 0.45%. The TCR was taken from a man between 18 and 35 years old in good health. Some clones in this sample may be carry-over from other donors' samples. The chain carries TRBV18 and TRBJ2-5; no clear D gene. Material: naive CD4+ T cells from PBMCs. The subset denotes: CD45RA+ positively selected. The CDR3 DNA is TGTGCCAGCTCACCATGGATCCAAGAGACCCAGTACTTC. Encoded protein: CASSPWIQETQYF.